Sequencing of this T cell receptor beta chain was carried out in a study of early T cells in non-severe SARS-CoV-2 infection. Study background: Sequencing of bulk RNA from unsorted whole blood was done, without chain pairing.

This CDR3 comprises 15 residues. Germline values: CDR1 SGHKS, CDR2 YYEKEE (reference sequence). V trimming: 1 base; J trimming: 6 bases; junction bases outside the gene matches: 8. In the case of this clonotype: Its target is not known.

Unique molecular identifiers (one per individual cDNA molecule) were attached. TCRdb ran MiXCR on the 5' RACE reads and lists one entry per CDR3 protein. The data hold 70,000 to 80,000 distinct CDR3 sequences, with 12% observed a single time. Broader study findings: Comparison of clonotypes with VDJdb favored anti-spike CD8 responses while missing private and CD4 specificities.

The chain is built from TRBV5-5 and TRBJ2-3; 7 bases match TRBD2. The clonotype was recovered from an adult who was a healthcare worker with PCR-confirmed SARS-CoV-2 infection or an uninfected control (not recorded which). The source was whole blood, collected at baseline. The CDR3 DNA is TGTGCCAGCAGCTTGATAGCGGGCCTGAAGGATACGCAGTATTTT. It yields the protein CASSLIAGLKDTQYF.